The 25 T cell receptor beta chains below come from one sample, sequenced in a study of T cell responses to AZD1222 COVID-19 vaccine. The assay was immunoSEQ multiplex PCR, and TCRdb's table has in-frame clones only and misses some. The profile shows 200,000 or so clones, 85% to 95% of them singletons. Sequenced here: peripheral blood, sampled on day 0 of MenACWY control vaccination. These receptors all stem from an adult in good health.

The V and J genes are TRBV2 and TRBJ1-2; unclear D gene. Germline V gene data show CDR1 as SNHLY and CDR2 as FYNNEI. Deletions cut 3 bases from V and 8 bases from J, with 10 bases between. This CDR3 is 12 amino acids long. CDR3 nucleotide sequence: TGTGCCAGCAGTGACCCCGGGTCCGGCTACACCTTC. Translating gives CASSDPGSGYTF.

J is TRBJ2-3 and V is TRBV6-2 or TRBV6-3; the D gene could be TRBD1 or TRBD2 (5 bases each). Germline V gene lookup returns CDR1 MNHEY and CDR2 SVGEGT. This CDR3 has 17 amino acids. V gave up 4 bases and J gave up 1 base, with 18 bases separating them. CDR3 nucleotides: TGTGCCAGCAGTTTATCTCTGGGGACCGCAGGCACAGATACGCAGTATTTT. Protein: CASSLSLGTAGTDTQYF.

The chain is built from TRBV27 and TRBJ1-2; D is unresolved. The length of the CDR3 is 14 residues. With 5 bases removed from V and 4 bases from J, the gap between germline ends came to 14 bases. Germline CDR1 reads MNHEY; CDR2 reads SMNVEV (reference sequence). CDR3: CASSISGPGYGYTF. CDR3 sequence (DNA): TGTGCCAGCAGTATTAGTGGGCCGGGCTATGGCTACACCTTC.

The chain uses TRBV30 and TRBJ1-6; no firm D call. V dropped 2 bases and J dropped 7 bases, with 12 bases sitting between them. This CDR3 spans 14 amino acids. Per the germline V gene, CDR1 is GTSNPN and CDR2 is SVGIG (reference sequence). The CDR3 sequence is CAWSSSSLNSPLHF. The CDR3 DNA reads TGTGCCTGGAGTTCCAGCAGCCTAAATTCACCCCTCCACTTT.

The chain couples TRBV5-1 to TRBJ1-2; 9 nucleotides agree with TRBD1. The length of the CDR3 is 14 residues. Trimming cost V 4 bases and J 3 bases; bases outside gene matches: 4. From germline, CDR1 is SGHRS and CDR2 YFSETQ. The CDR3 nucleotides read TGCGCCAGCAGCCCACAGGGGGCCGACTATGGCTACACCTTC. It yields the protein CASSPQGADYGYTF.

This sequence joins TRBV4-2 and TRBJ2-6, with 9 bases identical to TRBD1. The CDR3 runs to 17 residues. Unmatched junction bases numbered 5, after V lost 4 bases and J lost 1 base. Germline V gene sequence: CDR1 LGHNA, CDR2 YNFKEQ. CDR3 residues: CASSPQGAGSGANVLTF. The CDR3 DNA sequence: TGTGCCAGCAGCCCACAGGGGGCGGGTTCTGGGGCCAACGTCCTGACTTTC.

The rearrangement uses TRBV30 and TRBJ1-3; 7 bases align to TRBD1. The CDR3 is made up of 16 amino acids. V lost 2 bases, J lost 0 bases, and 7 bases stayed unmatched. The germline gives CDR1 GTSNPN, CDR2 SVGIG (reference sequence). CDR3: CAWSHTGDFSGNTIYF. CDR3 DNA: TGTGCCTGGAGTCACACAGGGGACTTCTCTGGAAACACCATATATTTT.

In its sample, this clone was seen once. The chain joins TRBV2 to TRBJ1-1, with D tentatively TRBD1 (5 bases). V lost 1 base and J lost 4, with 13 bases in between. The CDR3 spans 15 residues. Germline V gene sequence: CDR1 SNHLY, CDR2 FYNNEI. CDR3 coding DNA: TGTGCCAGCAGTGAAGTCCAACCAGGGATCACTGAAGCTTTCTTT. Its translation: CASSEVQPGITEAFF.

The chain has TRBV6-6 and TRBJ2-1, with D hard to call. Trimming took 8 bases from V and 0 from J, leaving 14 bases between them. There are 15 residues in the CDR3. The germline CDR1 and CDR2 sequences are MNHNY and SVGAGI (reference sequence). In nucleotides, the CDR3 is TGTGCCAGCGCCTCGGGCCCCAACTCCTACAATGAGCAGTTCTTC. Protein product: CASASGPNSYNEQFF.

V gene TRBV6-5 combines with J gene TRBJ1-4, with TRBD1 identical over 7 bases. Per germline, CDR1 MNHEY and CDR2 SVGAGI. The J segment lost 3 bases and the V segment lost 5 bases, leaving 3 bases of the junction unmatched. The CDR3 spans 14 residues. Written as DNA, the CDR3 is TGTGCCAGCAGTCGACAGGGAGCTAATGAAAAACTGTTTTTT. Residues: CASSRQGANEKLFF.

V gene TRBV5-1 combines with J gene TRBJ1-6; no clear D. Trimming removed 4 bases from V and 6 bases from J, with 11 bases in between. The length of the CDR3 is 14 residues. Germline CDR1 reads SGHRS; CDR2 reads YFSETQ. Written as DNA, the CDR3 is TGCGCCAGCAGCCTGGACGGAATTAATTCACCCCTCCACTTT. Its protein is CASSLDGINSPLHF.

This chain uses TRBV20-1 with TRBJ2-7; 8 positions agree with TRBD1. The germline gives CDR1 DFQATT, CDR2 SNEGSKA (reference sequence). V lost 3 bases and J lost 6; bases outside the gene matches: 10. CDR3 size: 14 residues. In DNA form, the CDR3 reads TGCAGTGCTAGTGCCGGGACAGGAATGCGCGAGCAGTACTTC. Protein: CSASAGTGMREQYF.

This chain joins TRBV6-5 and TRBJ1-5; no firm D call. Germline assignment: CDR1 MNHEY and CDR2 SVGAGI. Trimming left V 8 bases short and J 3 bases short, with 8 bases between. CDR3 length: 12 residues. The chain's CDR3 is CASCTVNQPQHF. The CDR3, as DNA: TGTGCCAGCTGTACCGTCAATCAGCCCCAGCATTTT.

CDR3 in amino acids: CASNRDRATGELFF. The CDR3 DNA sequence: TGTGCCAGCAACCGGGACAGGGCCACCGGGGAGCTGTTTTTT. The chain recombines TRBV18 with TRBJ2-2; 9 bases are shared with TRBD1. After removal of 8 bases from V and 4 bases from J, the junction contained 5 bases not matched to a gene. Looked up from germline, CDR1 is KGHSH and CDR2 is LQKENI. The length of the CDR3 is 14 residues.

The chain recombines TRBV15 with TRBJ1-6; D uncertain. The CDR3 consists of 12 residues. Trimming stripped 3 bases from V and 7 bases from J, with 4 bases between. CDR1 and CDR2 (germline): LNHNV, YYDKDF (reference sequence). The CDR3 sequence: CATSRQNSPLHF. The CDR3 nucleotides are TGTGCCACCAGCAGGCAGAATTCACCCCTCCACTTT.

This rearrangement joins TRBV7-2 to TRBJ2-5; no definite D call. Per the germline V gene, CDR1 is SGHTA and CDR2 is FQGNSA. CDR3 size: 15 residues. V dropped 1 base and J dropped 1 base, with 10 bases sitting between them. The CDR3 protein is CASSLGSRSQETQYF. DNA of the CDR3: TGTGCCAGCAGCTTAGGGAGCAGGTCCCAAGAGACCCAGTACTTC.

J is TRBJ1-3 and V is TRBV3-1 (or the pseudogene TRBV3-2), with D perhaps TRBD1 (5 bases). In germline, CDR1 is LGHDT, CDR2 YNNKEL (reference sequence). The CDR3 contains 15 residues. V lost 8 bases and J 0 bases, leaving 14 bases between the germline ends. CDR3 coding DNA: TGTGCCAGCCGCCGGGGGGATTACTCTGGAAACACCATATATTTT. Translation gives CASRRGDYSGNTIYF.

This clone has a single count. This chain joins TRBV2 and TRBJ1-5; the D gene is possibly TRBD1 (6 bases). Looked up from germline, CDR1 is SNHLY and CDR2 is FYNNEI. The CDR3 loop spans 15 amino acids. The V end was cut by 4 bases, the J end by 3 bases, with 13 bases between. The CDR3: CASSGSRTVNQPQHF. The CDR3 DNA follows: TGTGCCAGCAGTGGGAGTCGGACAGTCAATCAGCCCCAGCATTTT.

The gene calls are TRBV12-3 or TRBV12-4 and TRBJ2-5, with 8 bases that match TRBD1. Germline trimming cut 9 bases from V and 5 bases from J; bases unmatched to any gene: 8. This CDR3 is 13 amino acids long. CDR3 amino acids: CASRTGLRETQYF. The CDR3 DNA reads as TGTGCCAGTCGGACAGGGCTAAGGGAGACCCAGTACTTC.

CDR3 DNA sequence: TGTGCCAGCAGCCAATCAACCGGGCGGGGAGAGACCCAGTACTTC. Its protein is CASSQSTGRGETQYF. The chain employs TRBV16 and TRBJ2-5; D is possibly TRBD2 (6 bases). CDR1 is KGHSY, CDR2 FQNENV, per germline. The CDR3 covers 15 residues. V lost 0 bases and J 4 bases, leaving 12 bases between the germline ends.

The V call is TRBV7-8, the J call TRBJ1-3; D remains ambiguous. Germline V CDR1 and CDR2: SGHVS, FQNEAQ. There are 13 residues in the CDR3. Deletions cut 6 bases from V and 0 bases from J, with 6 bases between. The CDR3 region is CASRVGSGNTIYF. The CDR3 bases are TGTGCCAGCAGGGTGGGCTCTGGAAACACCATATATTTT. Full variable domain (remainder filled in from reference TRBV7-8 and TRBJ1-3): GAGVSQSPRYKVAKRGQDVALRCDPISGHVSLFWYQQALGQGPEFLTYFQNEAQLDKSGLPSDRFFAERPEGSVSTLKIQRTQQEDSAVYLCASRVGSGNTIYFGEGSWLTVV.

The chain joins TRBV11-2 to TRBJ1-3, with no clear D. Germline CDR1 and CDR2: SGHAT and FQNNGV. The germline V and J ends were trimmed by 3 bases and 0 bases, with 12 bases remaining between them. CDR3 length: 16 residues. The CDR3 loop reads CASSFHSGPSGNTIYF. The CDR3 bases are TGTGCCAGCAGCTTCCATTCGGGTCCCTCTGGAAACACCATATATTTT.

The chain recombines TRBV18 with TRBJ2-7, with TRBD1 as a possible D gene (6 bases). Trimming pared 8 bases from V and 2 bases from J, leaving 13 bases between. CDR3 length: 13 amino acids. Germline V gene sequence: CDR1 KGHSH, CDR2 LQKENI. The CDR3 sequence is CASLGGNPYEQYF. Here the CDR3 DNA reads TGTGCCAGCCTAGGGGGTAACCCCTACGAGCAGTACTTC.

The chain couples TRBV19 to TRBJ1-5; D unclear. Germline V gene sequence: CDR1 LNHDA, CDR2 SQIVND (reference sequence). The CDR3 runs to 13 residues. V was cut by 7 bases and J by 4 bases, with 11 bases left in between. The CDR3 sequence: CASTPTGNQPQHF. CDR3 bases: TGTGCCAGTACCCCAACGGGTAATCAGCCCCAGCATTTT.

The rearrangement uses TRBV3-1 (or the pseudogene TRBV3-2) and TRBJ1-2; D unclear. The CDR3 contains 15 residues. Germline CDR1 LGHDT, CDR2 YNNKEL (reference sequence). V was clipped by 6 bases and J by 2 bases, with 16 bases between them. The CDR3, as DNA: TGTGCCAGCAGGCAATCACTCGACTTCAACTATGGCTACACCTTC. It specifies CASRQSLDFNYGYTF.